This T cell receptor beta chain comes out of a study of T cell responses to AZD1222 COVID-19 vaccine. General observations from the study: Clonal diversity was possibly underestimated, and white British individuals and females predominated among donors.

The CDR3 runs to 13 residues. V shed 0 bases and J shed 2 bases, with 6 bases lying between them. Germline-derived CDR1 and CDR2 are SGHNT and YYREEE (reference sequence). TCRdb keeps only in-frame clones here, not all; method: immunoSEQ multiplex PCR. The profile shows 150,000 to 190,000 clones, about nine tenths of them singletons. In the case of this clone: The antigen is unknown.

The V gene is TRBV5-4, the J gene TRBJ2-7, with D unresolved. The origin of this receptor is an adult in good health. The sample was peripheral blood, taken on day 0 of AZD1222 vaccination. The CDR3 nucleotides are TGTGCCAGCAGCTTGGAACGGACCTACGAGCAGTACTTC. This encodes CASSLERTYEQYF.